Shown below are 31 T cell receptor beta chains from a single sample sequenced in a study of shared T cell receptors in the human thymus. The repertoire was sequenced with immunoSEQ multiplex PCR; TCRdb's copy has only in-frame clones and lacks some. The top ten clones hold around 0.0099% of a sample with approximately 760,000 clones, 70% to 90% of them seen once. The data were also submitted as part of a second study, on human thymus T cells.

Sequencing used thymocytes. These receptors all stem from a girl less than two years old with a congenital heart defect.

Concerning this clone itself: The sample carries other DNA sequences with the same CDR3. The chain links TRBV19 to TRBJ2-7, with 7 bases that match TRBD1. V gave up 2 bases and J gave up 3 bases; unmatched junction bases: 1. In germline, CDR1 is LNHDA, CDR2 SQIVND (reference sequence). This CDR3 region has 13 residues. In DNA, the CDR3 is TGTGCCAGTAGTATACGGGACAGCTACGAGCAGTACTTC. It codes for CASSIRDSYEQYF.

The chain links TRBV4-1 to TRBJ2-3; 9 bases are shared with TRBD2. Germline V CDR1 and CDR2: MGHRA, YSYEKL. With 4 bases clipped from V and 1 base from J, the junction kept 9 bases outside the gene matches. The CDR3 covers 17 residues. The CDR3 region has the DNA TGCGCCAGCAGCCCGACGTTCTTAGCGGGGGGCACAGATACGCAGTATTTT. Its translation is CASSPTFLAGGTDTQYF.

The table lists this clone with a count of one. This sequence joins TRBV19 and TRBJ2-7, with D unclear. V gave up 5 bases and J gave up 2 bases, with 10 bases separating them. The length of the CDR3 is 13 residues. Per the germline V gene, CDR1 is LNHDA and CDR2 is SQIVND (reference sequence). CDR3 bases: TGTGCCAGTAGTTCTTCGAGCGCCTACGAGCAGTACTTC. Translated, it gives CASSSSSAYEQYF.

This clone was counted once. V usage is TRBV7-9 and J usage is TRBJ1-1, with D uncertain. Germline V lookup: CDR1 SEHNR, CDR2 FQNEAQ (reference sequence). Between the trimmed V and J ends, which lost 8 bases and 5 bases, there was a span of 15 bases. The CDR3 runs to 13 residues. CDR3 bases: TGTGCCAGCTCCGTGGGGAGGGAGACTGAAGCTTTCTTT. The encoded protein is CASSVGRETEAFF.

The chain recombines TRBV5-6 with TRBJ2-3; D gene unclear. CDR3 length: 15 residues. Trimming pared 0 bases from V and 0 bases from J, leaving 8 bases between. Germline values: CDR1 SGHDT, CDR2 YYEEEE. The CDR3 DNA reads as TGTGCCAGCAGCTTGGGGGCAACTAGCACAGATACGCAGTATTTT. Translation: CASSLGATSTDTQYF. The full variable domain, rest sourced from reference TRBV5-6 and TRBJ2-3, is DAGVTQSPTHLIKTRGQQVTLRCSPKSGHDTVSWYQQALGQGPQFIFQYYEEEERQRGNFPDRFSGHQFPNYSSELNVNALLLGDSALYLCASSLGATSTDTQYFGPGTRLTVL.

The chain combines TRBV5-1 with TRBJ1-2; 7 nucleotides match TRBD1. The CDR3 has 15 residues. The junction had 6 bases not matched to a gene; V was cut back by 4 bases and J by 0 bases. Per the germline V gene, CDR1 is SGHRS and CDR2 is YFSETQ. The CDR3 protein is CASSPTDRTNYGYTF. The CDR3 nucleotides read TGCGCCAGCAGCCCGACGGACAGGACTAACTATGGCTACACCTTC.

V is TRBV5-1 and J is TRBJ2-3, with D unclear. V was clipped by 3 bases and J by 4 bases, with 18 bases between them. The CDR3 covers 16 residues. Germline CDR1 is SGHRS and CDR2 is YFSETQ. The CDR3 spells CASSSRPTDLADTQYF. The CDR3 DNA follows: TGCGCCAGCAGCTCACGACCCACAGATTTGGCAGATACGCAGTATTTT.

V gene TRBV6-1 combines with J gene TRBJ2-2, with TRBD1 matching over 8 bases. Trimming cost V 4 bases and J 4 bases; bases outside gene matches: 8. CDR3 length: 16 amino acids. Germline lookup yields CDR1 MNHNS and CDR2 SASEGT. The CDR3 nucleotides are TGTGCCAGCAGTGTATCAGGGGGCGAGGGCACCGGGGAGCTGTTTTTT. Amino acids: CASSVSGGEGTGELFF.

This chain uses TRBV2 with TRBJ2-1, with unresolved D. The ends were cut back, 2 bases at V and 4 bases at J, with 12 bases in the middle. Germline lookup yields CDR1 SNHLY and CDR2 FYNNEI. The CDR3 has 15 residues. CDR3 in DNA: TGTGCCAGCAGTGAACGGGTCACGGGTTACAATGAGCAGTTCTTC. Its translation: CASSERVTGYNEQFF. Combining the CDR3 with reference TRBV2 and TRBJ2-1 gives the whole variable domain EPEVTQTPSHQVTQMGQEVILRCVPISNHLYFYWYRQILGQKVEFLVSFYNNEISEKSEIFDDQFSVERPDGSNFTLKIRSTKLEDSAMYFCASSERVTGYNEQFFGPGTRLTVL.

The gene calls are TRBV6-5 and TRBJ2-5, with TRBD2 as a possible D gene (7 bases). This CDR3 is built from 16 residues. V shed 0 bases and J shed 5 bases, with 16 bases lying between them. Germline values: CDR1 MNHEY, CDR2 SVGAGI. The CDR3 coding sequence is TGTGCCAGCAGTTACTCGGGGGGGGGCCGTTCGGAGACCCAGTACTTC. Its protein is CASSYSGGGRSETQYF.

The CDR3 DNA sequence: TGCGCCAGCAGCTTGTGGGGGCACACTAGGCATGGCTACACCTTC. Encoded protein: CASSLWGHTRHGYTF. V gene TRBV5-1 combines with J gene TRBJ1-2, with D possibly TRBD1 on 6 matching bases. The germline V and J ends were trimmed by 1 base and 6 bases, with 16 bases remaining between them. The CDR3 has 15 amino acids. Germline CDR1 SGHRS, CDR2 YFSETQ.

The CDR3 sequence: CASSLEGVTDTQYF. Here the CDR3 DNA reads TGCGCCAGCAGCTTAGAGGGGGTAACAGATACGCAGTATTTT. This rearrangement joins TRBV5-1 to TRBJ2-3; tentatively, D is TRBD1 (6 bases). The CDR3 extends over 14 amino acids. The ends were cut back, 2 bases at V and 3 bases at J, with 10 bases in the middle. Per the germline V gene, CDR1 is SGHRS and CDR2 is YFSETQ. The full variable domain, rest sourced from reference TRBV5-1 and TRBJ2-3, is KAGVTQTPRYLIKTRGQQVTLSCSPISGHRSVSWYQQTPGQGLQFLFEYFSETQRNKGNFPGRFSGRQFSNSRSEMNVSTLELGDSALYLCASSLEGVTDTQYFGPGTRLTVL.

This clone came up a few times. The V and J genes are TRBV5-1 and TRBJ1-5; no firm D call. Germline loops: CDR1 SGHRS, CDR2 YFSETQ. Trimming left V 5 bases short and J 3 bases short, with 15 bases between. The CDR3 consists of 15 residues. CDR3 coding DNA: TGCGCCAGCAGTACCGGGGAAAGAGACAATCAGCCCCAGCATTTT. It codes for CASSTGERDNQPQHF.

This sequence joins TRBV7-9 and TRBJ1-1; 10 bases match TRBD1. This CDR3 spans 14 amino acids. CDR1 SEHNR and CDR2 FQNEAQ come from the germline V gene (reference sequence). V shed 5 bases and J 3 bases; nucleotides not matched to a gene: 3. CDR3 sequence (DNA): TGTGCCAGCAGCCGGGGACAGGGGCACACTGAAGCTTTCTTT. This translates into CASSRGQGHTEAFF. Filled out from reference TRBV7-9 and TRBJ1-1, the complete variable domain reads DTGVSQNPRHKITKRGQNVTFRCDPISEHNRLYWYRQTLGQGPEFLTYFQNEAQLEKSRLLSDRFSAERPKGSFSTLEIQRTEQGDSAMYLCASSRGQGHTEAFFGQGTRLTVV.

This chain links TRBV12-2 with TRBJ2-7; the tabulated D call, TRBD1, remains unverified against the DNA. TRBV12-2 has pseudogene status. This CDR3 is 14 amino acids long. The CDR3 spells CASRTRTGYYEQYF. The CDR3 DNA reads TGTGCAAGTCGCACCCGGACAGGGTACTACGAGCAGTACTTC.

V is TRBV13 and J is TRBJ1-1, with TRBD1 as a possible D gene (5 bases). V lost 3 bases, J lost 4 bases, and 9 bases lay in between. The CDR3 has 13 residues. Germline CDR1 reads PRHDT; CDR2 reads FYEKMQ (reference sequence). Here the CDR3 DNA reads TGTGCCAGCAGCTTTCGGGGGATCACTGAAGCTTTCTTT. Amino acids: CASSFRGITEAFF. Full variable domain (outside the CDR3, taken from reference TRBV13 and TRBJ1-1): AAGVIQSPRHLIKEKRETATLKCYPIPRHDTVYWYQQGPGQDPQFLISFYEKMQSDKGSIPDRFSAQQFSDYHSELNMSSLELGDSALYFCASSFRGITEAFFGQGTRLTVV.

The gene calls are TRBV14 and TRBJ1-1; D is ambiguous. The germline gives CDR1 SGHDN, CDR2 FVKESK. The CDR3 has 19 residues. The V gene lost 0 bases and the J gene lost 2 bases, with 22 bases spanning the gap. The CDR3 DNA reads TGTGCCAGCAGCCAAGATCTGCAGGCTCCCTCAGCTCCAAACACTGAAGCTTTCTTT. Protein sequence: CASSQDLQAPSAPNTEAFF.

The chain couples TRBV28 to TRBJ1-4, with 8 bases identical to TRBD1. Germline CDR1 reads MDHEN; CDR2 reads SYDVKM. The CDR3 sequence is 19 residues long. The junction had 19 bases not matched to a gene; V was cut back by 6 bases and J by 4 bases. The CDR3 DNA reads TGTGCCAGCAGGGCTAAATACAGGGGGTACCTTCAGGGTAATGAAAAACTGTTTTTT. Translation: CASRAKYRGYLQGNEKLFF.

This rearrangement joins TRBV5-4 to TRBJ2-3; possibly TRBD1 for D (5 bases). V dropped 0 bases and J dropped 5 bases, with 25 bases sitting between them. The CDR3 has 19 residues. Germline CDR1 is SGHNT and CDR2 is YYREEE (reference sequence). CDR3 region: CASSLDPAAGQVFRDTQYF. The CDR3 region has the DNA TGTGCCAGCAGCTTGGATCCCGCAGCAGGGCAGGTTTTTAGAGATACGCAGTATTTT.

The chain links TRBV6-1 to TRBJ2-5; 8 nucleotides line up with TRBD1. Trimming cost V 6 bases and J 4 bases; bases outside gene matches: 4. The CDR3 covers 13 residues. Per germline, CDR1 MNHNS and CDR2 SASEGT. This CDR3 is CASSRQGPETQYF. The CDR3 nucleotides read TGTGCCAGCAGCCGACAGGGGCCAGAGACCCAGTACTTC.

This rearrangement joins TRBV9 to TRBJ2-3; 8 bases fit TRBD2. Germline-derived CDR1 and CDR2 are SGDLS and YYNGEE. The CDR3 is 15 amino acids. J lost 3 bases, V lost 8 bases, and 11 bases had no gene match. The CDR3 DNA reads as TGTGCCAGTGGCCCGCGGGGGGCCGGGACAGATACGCAGTATTTT. It codes for CASGPRGAGTDTQYF.

This clone has a handful of counts. The chain carries TRBV28 and TRBJ1-1; D not resolved. CDR3 length: 11 residues. The ends were cut back, 8 bases at V and 5 bases at J, with 9 bases in the middle. Germline V lookup: CDR1 MDHEN, CDR2 SYDVKM. The CDR3 is CASLRRTEAFF. The CDR3 coding sequence is TGTGCCAGCCTTAGGCGGACTGAAGCTTTCTTT.

This chain links TRBV19 with TRBJ1-2; D not resolved. CDR3 length equals 14 residues. CDR1 is LNHDA, CDR2 SQIVND, per germline (reference sequence). V shed 4 bases and J shed 7 bases, with 16 bases lying between them. The CDR3 sequence: CASSTIPWAGGYTF. CDR3 bases: TGTGCCAGTAGTACTATACCCTGGGCCGGTGGCTACACCTTC.

CDR3 region: CASRGQGGTNEKLFF. As DNA, the CDR3 is TGTGCCAGCAGGGGACAGGGGGGTACTAATGAAAAACTGTTTTTT. The J gene is TRBJ1-4, the V gene TRBV5-4, with 11 bases identical to TRBD1. Germline assignment: CDR1 SGHNT and CDR2 YYREEE (reference sequence). The ends lost 5 bases at V and 2 bases at J; junction bases unmatched: 2. CDR3 size: 15 residues. Full variable domain (remainder filled in from reference TRBV5-4 and TRBJ1-4): ETGVTQSPTHLIKTRGQQVTLRCSSQSGHNTVSWYQQALGQGPQFIFQYYREEENGRGNFPPRFSGLQFPNYSSELNVNALELDDSALYLCASRGQGGTNEKLFFGSGTQLSVL.

The chain combines TRBV18 with TRBJ2-5; TRBD2 is a possible D gene (6 bases). The V gene lost 1 base and the J gene lost 1 base, with 13 bases spanning the gap. Germline V gene data show CDR1 as KGHSH and CDR2 as LQKENI. The CDR3 is made up of 16 amino acids. The CDR3 loop reads CASSPRAGRFQETQYF. CDR3 bases: TGTGCCAGCTCACCACGGGCAGGGAGGTTCCAAGAGACCCAGTACTTC.

The V call is TRBV28, the J call TRBJ2-5, with D maybe TRBD1 (6 bases). This CDR3 is 14 amino acids long. Germline V lookup: CDR1 MDHEN, CDR2 SYDVKM. The V end was cut by 6 bases, the J end by 2 bases, with 13 bases between. For the CDR3, the DNA is TGTGCCAGCAGCGATACAGGGCCGCAAGAGACCCAGTACTTC. Translating it yields CASSDTGPQETQYF.

The rearrangement joins TRBV4-1 to TRBJ1-2; no clear D. The germline V and J ends were trimmed by 1 base and 0 bases, with 12 bases remaining between them. The CDR3 covers 16 residues. CDR1 and CDR2 from the germline V gene are MGHRA and YSYEKL. The CDR3 nucleotides are TGCGCCAGCAGCCAAGGGACTGCCTTTTCTAACTATGGCTACACCTTC. As protein: CASSQGTAFSNYGYTF.

The genes are TRBV6-5 and TRBJ1-2, with D possibly matching TRBD1 (5 bases). V dropped 2 bases and J dropped 7 bases, with 14 bases sitting between them. Germline V gene lookup returns CDR1 MNHEY and CDR2 SVGAGI. The CDR3 extends over 14 amino acids. Here the CDR3 reads CASSYTRTRRGYTF. The CDR3 DNA is TGTGCCAGCAGTTACACACGGACACGACGTGGCTACACCTTC.

This clone appeared once. The chain has TRBV6-5 and TRBJ2-2; 7 bases are a match to TRBD1. CDR1 MNHEY and CDR2 SVGAGI come from the germline V gene. V trimming: 5 bases; J trimming: 9 bases; junction bases outside the gene matches: 9. This CDR3 is built from 14 residues. The CDR3 DNA reads as TGTGCCAGCAGTGGGAAGACAGGGTTTAGGGAGCTGTTTTTT. This codes for CASSGKTGFRELFF.

The genes are TRBV15 and TRBJ2-3, with D unresolved. The CDR3 contains 16 residues. Germline lookup yields CDR1 LNHNV and CDR2 YYDKDF (reference sequence). Between the trimmed V and J ends, which lost 0 bases and 3 bases, there was a span of 13 bases. CDR3 sequence (DNA): TGTGCCACCAGCAGAGATAGGAGAATCCCTACAGATACGCAGTATTTT. It codes for CATSRDRRIPTDTQYF.

The rearrangement joins TRBV28 to TRBJ1-2, with 8 bases that match TRBD1. Germline assignment: CDR1 MDHEN and CDR2 SYDVKM. This CDR3 has 20 residues. V shed 7 bases, J shed 1 base, and the junction held 23 bases outside the gene matches. The CDR3 DNA sequence: TGTGCCAGCAACAGTGACGAAGCCCGGGACAGGAGATTAGTTAACTATGGCTACACCTTC. Protein sequence: CASNSDEARDRRLVNYGYTF.